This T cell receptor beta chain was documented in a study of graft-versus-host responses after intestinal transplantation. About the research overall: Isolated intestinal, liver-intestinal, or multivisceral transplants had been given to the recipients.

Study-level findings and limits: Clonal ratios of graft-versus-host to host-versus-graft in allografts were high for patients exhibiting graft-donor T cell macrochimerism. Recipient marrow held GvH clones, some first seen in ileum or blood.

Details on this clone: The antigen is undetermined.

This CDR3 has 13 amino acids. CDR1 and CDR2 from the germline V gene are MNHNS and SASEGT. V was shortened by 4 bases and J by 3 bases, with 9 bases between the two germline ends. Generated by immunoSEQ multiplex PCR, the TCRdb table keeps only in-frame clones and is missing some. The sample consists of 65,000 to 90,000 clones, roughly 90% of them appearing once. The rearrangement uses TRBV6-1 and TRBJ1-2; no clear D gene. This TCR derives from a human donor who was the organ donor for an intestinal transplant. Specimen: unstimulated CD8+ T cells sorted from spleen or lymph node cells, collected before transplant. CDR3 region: CASSGTWDYGYTF. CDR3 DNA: TGTGCCAGCAGTGGTACATGGGACTATGGCTACACCTTC.